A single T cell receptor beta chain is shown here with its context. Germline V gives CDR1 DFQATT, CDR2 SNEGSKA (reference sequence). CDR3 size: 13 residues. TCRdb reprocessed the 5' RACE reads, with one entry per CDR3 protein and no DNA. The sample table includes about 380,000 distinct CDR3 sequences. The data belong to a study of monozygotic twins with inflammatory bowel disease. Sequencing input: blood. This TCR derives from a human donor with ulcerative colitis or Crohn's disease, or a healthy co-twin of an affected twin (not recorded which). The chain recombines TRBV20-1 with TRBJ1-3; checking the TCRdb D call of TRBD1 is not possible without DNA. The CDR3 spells CSARGGTGNTIYF.